This section outlines one T cell receptor beta chain sequence together with its context. This specimen belongs to a study of cytomegalovirus exposure and HLA in healthy donors. Study at large: The approximately 120 validation repertoires matched the 666 first-cohort repertoires in platform, a later analysis reported.

The length of the CDR3 is 13 residues. CDR1 is SGHNT and CDR2 is YYREEE in the germline V gene (reference sequence). V shed 1 base and J shed 5 bases, with 8 bases lying between them. The donors were part of the validation cohort, which consisted of over a hundred subjects and was separate from the first cohort of around 620 subjects. Produced via immunoSEQ multiplex PCR; TCRdb's table is partial and in-frame only. The table shows 140,000 or so clones, with approximately 89% occurring only once. This sequence joins TRBV5-4 and TRBJ2-3; maybe TRBD2 (6 bases). Sequenced: PBMCs. The receptor comes from a man between 18 and 35 years old in good health and CMV-seronegative. The CDR3 coding sequence is TGTGCCAGCAGCTTGTCGGGGGTAGATACGCAGTATTTT. This codes for CASSLSGVDTQYF.